This TCR beta chain came from a study of T cells in Graves' hyperthyroidism and ophthalmopathy (dated by TCRdb to between 2018 and 2021). Turning to the overall study: Peripheral blood was sampled at the time of initial diagnosis, prior to any treatment. TCR V-J signatures able to tell the groups apart were searched for in a discovery cohort of 100 or so patients, of whom about 40 had Graves' ophthalmopathy and about 60 had stable Graves' hyperthyroidism. Whether ophthalmopathy could be predicted prospectively was tested in an independent validation cohort made up of 18 hyperthyroidism patients plus 17 patients who later progressed to ophthalmopathy. The 100 discovery patients were randomly split 7:3 into training and test sets. In addition, the study compared T-cell repertoires in thyroid tissue and in blood from about six Graves' hyperthyroidism patients. Following sampling, methimazole starting at 30 mg daily was given to hyperthyroidism patients, and high-dose intravenous methylprednisolone was given to ophthalmopathy patients. TCR Vbeta CDR3 sequencing of 120 to 150 peripheral blood samples (approximately 44 ophthalmopathy, about 75 hyperthyroidism and approximately 17 progressor patients) is reported in the paper. What the study reported, not specific to this receptor: Ophthalmopathy was separated from stable hyperthyroidism by a 13 V-J signature model, with 85% to 90% sensitivity and roughly 81% specificity obtained in cross-validation and 80%/75% obtained in testing. Sample size was not statistically predetermined, and investigators were not blinded to group allocation. In validation, progression to ophthalmopathy was predicted by the model with roughly 69% sensitivity and 72.22% specificity, a median of around 6.5 months before onset. Most expanded thyroid clonotypes (frequency above 0.001) were also found in blood, which suggests that blood repertoires may mirror thyroid immune responses.

To note about this clonotype: The antigen it recognizes is unknown. Per-base quality was not reported, and no clone a single base away is much larger than it.

The TCR beta CDR3 regions were amplified from the RNA transcripts. The first round of RT-PCR for the TCR CDR3 was performed with the HTBI primer set and the Qiagen OneStep RT-PCR kit. Libraries were constructed in a second round of multiplex PCR, after which size selection and purification were carried out. Libraries were sequenced paired-end with 100 bp reads on an Illumina HiSeq2000. As for the original processing: SOAPnuke was used to process the raw data, throwing out any read that contained adapters or uncalled bases, had a mean Phred below 15, or lacked an exact constant-primer or identifier match. High-quality paired reads were merged with COPE v1.2.5, and unique nucleotide sequences were defined as clonotypes. MiTCR v1.1 was used to align clonotypes to the IMGT TRBV, TRBD and TRBJ reference segments. Analysis was restricted to V-J combinations with a frequency above 0.0001, which covered about 99% of repertoires. A TCS score was defined as the ratio of F50 (clonal expansion) to E x V (chaos), with BLOSUM62-based TCRdist applied between CDR3 peptides within each V-J. Welch's t-statistics and random forest reduced approximately 520 V-J features to 13, which were used in a naive Bayes classifier (R e1071). TCRdb trimmed public reads at Q25 via fastp, called clones via MiXCR and kept in-frame beta chains. Every CDR3 protein is listed once, alongside the most common genes and DNA of its rows. These V and J calls originate from TCRdb's pipeline instead of the authors' own analysis. The sample includes some 690,000 distinct CDR3 sequences, with 15% to 20% observed a single time. Roughly 15% of the sample goes to the ten largest clones.

The CDR3, cysteine through phenylalanine, is 14 amino acids long. CDR3 DNA only is kept here, 42 bases in frame from base 1. V and J are truncated by 8 bases and 5 bases respectively, leaving an intervening sequence of 15 bases. CDR1 LNHDA and CDR2 SQIVND are derived from the germline V gene (reference sequence). Stable Graves' hyperthyroidism was defined as no progression to ophthalmopathy during 18 months of follow-up. Hyperthyroidism patients were newly diagnosed, with disease duration under 2 months, and aged 18 to 65 years. Any patient with an uncontrolled infection, another autoimmune disease, pregnancy or lactation was excluded. Diagnoses were based on clinical symptoms, serum thyroxine and TRAb, thyroid ultrasound and orbital computed tomography. Ficoll-Paque density gradient centrifugation was used to isolate PBMCs from 8.5 to 10 ml of fresh peripheral blood. Total RNA was extracted using Trizol reagent, and RNA quality was assessed on an Agilent 2100 Bioanalyzer.

The source is a man between 45 and 60 years old with Graves' hyperthyroidism. The chain uses TRBV19 and TRBJ2-2; a tentative D match to TRBD1 spans 6 bases. Sample: blood. The CDR3 sequence is CASGRQAGTGELFF. The nucleotides read TGTGCCAGTGGAAGACAGGCCGGGACCGGGGAGCTGTTTTTT.